One T cell receptor beta chain is described in this entry. This sample is part of a study of OX40 agonist ivuxolimab in advanced cancers. Across the study: Cohort: 65% to 90% men, mean age approximately 66, aged about 20 to 79. Patients with prior anti-PD-1, anti-PD-L1 or anti-CTLA-4 therapy were eligible; 40% to 45% had some.

The CDR3 has 15 amino acids. V lost 0 bases and J lost 9; bases outside the gene matches: 4. CDR1 is SGHDN, CDR2 FVKESK, per germline. Sequenced by immunoSEQ multiplex PCR; TCRdb stores in-frame clones only, minus some. The repertoire holds about 73,000 clones, with over 80% as singletons. This chain uses TRBV14 with TRBJ2-1; 11 positions match TRBD2. The material sequenced was CD4+ or CD8+ T cells sorted from blood, taken in a trial of the OX40 agonist ivuxolimab. The TCR originated in an adult with an advanced solid tumor such as melanoma, head and neck, liver or kidney cancer. CDR3: CASSQDSGRVAEQFF. The CDR3 nucleotides are TGTGCCAGCAGCCAAGATAGCGGGAGGGTGGCTGAGCAGTTCTTC. Supplemented by reference TRBV14 and TRBJ2-1, the full variable domain reads EAGVTQFPSHSVIEKGQTVTLRCDPISGHDNLYWYRRVMGKEIKFLLHFVKESKQDESGMPNNRFLAERTGGTYSTLKVQPAELEDSGVYFCASSQDSGRVAEQFFGPGTRLTVL.